This is a list of T cell receptor beta chains from one sample in a study of cytomegalovirus exposure and HLA in healthy donors. TCRdb's table, derived via immunoSEQ multiplex PCR, lists solely in-frame clones and lacks some. The sample table includes approximately 130,000 clones. The sample consisted of PBMCs. The origin of the receptors is a woman in her sixties in good health and CMV-seronegative. CDR3s include the opening cysteine and the closing phenylalanine or tryptophan. A D gene is named only where the DNA matches it firmly.

v_gene,d_gene,CDR3aa
TRBV4-2,.,CASSQVGALNTEAFF
TRBV11-2,.,CASSLDLILNEKLFF
TRBV6-1,.,CASSTTQNTEAFF
TRBV5-6,TRBD1,CASSPSGTGMWGEQFF
TRBV6-5,.,CASSSTGAYGYTF
TRBV5-1,TRBD1,CASSLASFTGQFSTDTQYF
TRBV10-3,.,CAISERQANQPQHF
TRBV6-5,TRBD2,CASSPGGEYNEQFF
TRBV6-1,.,CASSVRGGPFSNQPQHF
TRBV30,TRBD2,CAGAFGTSGSASYNEQFF
TRBV6-1,TRBD1,CASSGPGGRYEQYF